A selection of T cell receptor beta chains follows, all from one sample in a study of T cells in localized non-small cell lung cancer. TCRdb's copy holds only in-frame clones and misses some; the assay was immunoSEQ multiplex PCR. The sample consists of about 1,100 clones, less than 25% of them appearing once. Sequenced material: normal lung tissue next to the tumor, taken before any cancer treatment. Receptor source: a man aged 40 to 70 with stage III lung adenocarcinoma. CDR3s include the opening cysteine and the closing phenylalanine or tryptophan. Each record gives: V gene, D gene, J gene, clone size, CDR3 protein, CDR3 DNA. A D gene is named only where the DNA matches it firmly. Size is stated for part of the rows, as once, few or many counts, or as a class when the clone is expanded.

TRBV19,.,TRBJ2-3,few,CASSILSSTDTQYF,TGTGCCAGTAGTATACTTTCTAGCACAGATACGCAGTATTTT
TRBV6-8,TRBD1,TRBJ1-1,.,CASSIPGQGRRNTEAFF,TGTGCCAGCAGCATTCCGGGACAGGGTAGGAGAAACACTGAAGCTTTCTTT
TRBV9,.,TRBJ2-5,few,CASAGASETQYF,TGTGCCAGCGCAGGGGCCTCGGAGACCCAGTACTTC
TRBV9,.,TRBJ2-5,few,CASTDPTWGETQYF,TGTGCCAGCACTGACCCGACCTGGGGGGAGACCCAGTACTTC
TRBV6-8,.,TRBJ2-5,few,CASTYYPGGTQYF,TGTGCCAGCACCTACTACCCGGGTGGGACCCAGTACTTC
TRBV6-8,TRBD2,TRBJ2-7,.,CASSSRTSGFWDEQYF,TGTGCCAGCAGTAGCCGGACTAGCGGGTTTTGGGACGAGCAGTACTTC
TRBV11-3,.,TRBJ2-6,few,CASRLDFGANVLTF,TGTGCCAGCAGGTTAGACTTTGGGGCCAACGTCCTGACTTTC
TRBV29-1,.,TRBJ1-1,few,CSGAWGTGETEAFF,TGCAGCGGTGCCTGGGGGACTGGGGAGACTGAAGCTTTCTTT
TRBV18,.,TRBJ2-1,.,CASSPGADEQFF,TGTGCCAGCTCACCGGGGGCGGATGAGCAGTTCTTC
TRBV14,.,TRBJ2-2,.,CASRNQGDGELFF,TGTGCCAGCAGAAATCAGGGTGACGGGGAGCTGTTTTTT
TRBV7-5,.,TRBJ2-7,few,CASSLETSGRISYEQYF,TGTGCCAGCAGCTTGGAAACTAGCGGGAGGATTTCCTACGAGCAGTACTTC
TRBV9,.,TRBJ2-4,few,CASSDRENIQYF,TGTGCCAGCAGCGACAGGGAAAACATTCAGTACTTC
TRBV15,TRBD2,TRBJ2-5,few,CATSENTLAGGQETQYF,TGTGCCACCAGCGAAAATACATTAGCGGGAGGCCAAGAGACCCAGTACTTC
TRBV19,TRBD2,TRBJ2-1,.,CASSIGTSGRGVYEQFF,TGTGCCAGTAGTATCGGGACTAGCGGGAGAGGCGTGTATGAGCAGTTCTTC
TRBV11-3,TRBD1,TRBJ1-5,few,CASSTGTDWNQPQHF,TGTGCCAGCAGCACCGGGACAGATTGGAATCAGCCCCAGCATTTT
TRBV9,TRBD1,TRBJ1-1,.,CASSYGTGGLNAEAFF,TGTGCCAGCTCCTACGGAACAGGGGGATTGAACGCTGAAGCTTTCTTT
TRBV10-2,TRBD1,TRBJ2-5,.,CASNRQGTETQYF,TGCGCCAGCAATAGACAGGGTACGGAGACCCAGTACTTC
TRBV19,.,TRBJ2-7,.,CASSMGGWQDRVSYEQYF,TGTGCCAGTAGTATGGGGGGGTGGCAGGACAGGGTATCCTACGAGCAGTACTTC
TRBV15,TRBD2,TRBJ2-2,few,CATSRDPGGRTGELFF,TGTGCCACCAGCAGAGATCCGGGAGGGCGGACCGGGGAGCTGTTTTTT
TRBV30,.,TRBJ2-2,large,CAWSRGPNTGELFF,TGTGCCTGGAGTAGAGGGCCCAACACCGGGGAGCTGTTTTTT
TRBV28,.,TRBJ1-4,.,CASSLSTAPTNEKLFF,TGTGCCAGCAGTTTATCGACCGCCCCAACTAATGAAAAACTGTTTTTT
TRBV30,.,TRBJ2-4,.,CAWSVLGAKNIQYF,TGTGCCTGGAGTGTACTTGGGGCCAAAAACATTCAGTACTTC
TRBV30,.,TRBJ1-1,.,CAWSVLRTNTEAFF,TGTGCCTGGAGTGTACTAAGGACGAACACTGAAGCTTTCTTT
TRBV28,.,TRBJ1-5,large,CASSLGGVQPQHF,TGTGCCAGCAGTTTAGGAGGGGTTCAGCCCCAGCATTTT
TRBV6-8,.,TRBJ1-1,few,CASSVGQGNTEAFF,TGTGCCAGCAGTGTCGGCCAGGGGAACACTGAAGCTTTCTTT
TRBV9,.,TRBJ2-7,few,CASSVGDSYEQYF,TGTGCCAGCAGCGTAGGTGACTCCTACGAGCAGTACTTC
TRBV11-3,.,TRBJ2-2,.,CASSPTGRTLANTGELFF,TGTGCCAGCAGCCCGACCGGGCGGACACTCGCGAACACCGGGGAGCTGTTTTTT
TRBV15,TRBD1,TRBJ1-1,hyperexpanded,CATSRDRGEEAQNTEAFF,TGTGCCACCAGTCGGGACAGGGGTGAAGAGGCGCAGAACACTGAAGCTTTCTTT
TRBV15,.,TRBJ2-7,few,CATSRDKGRYEQYF,TGTGCCACCAGCAGAGATAAGGGGCGGTACGAGCAGTACTTC
TRBV10-1,.,TRBJ2-7,.,CASSSTGSSEQYF,TGCGCCAGCAGTTCGACAGGTTCGTCCGAGCAGTACTTC
TRBV28,.,TRBJ1-3,.,CASRSGEASGNTIYF,TGTGCCAGCAGATCAGGGGAAGCCTCTGGAAACACCATATATTTT
TRBV10-2,TRBD2,TRBJ2-1,.,CASSPLREGRYNEQFF,TGCGCCAGCAGTCCCCTGCGGGAGGGGCGGTACAATGAGCAGTTCTTC
TRBV11-3,TRBD2,TRBJ2-1,few,CASSLVGGRAYNEQFF,TGTGCCAGCAGCTTAGTTGGCGGGAGGGCCTACAATGAGCAGTTCTTC
TRBV11-3,TRBD1,TRBJ1-2,.,CASSLTGGHGIYGYTF,TGTGCCAGCAGCTTGACAGGGGGCCATGGGATCTATGGCTACACCTTC
TRBV11-3,.,TRBJ2-1,few,CASSLVYDWDEQFF,TGTGCCAGCAGCTTAGTCTATGATTGGGATGAGCAGTTCTTC
TRBV13,TRBD1,TRBJ2-7,few,CASSLEGDSSYEQYF,TGTGCCAGCAGCTTAGAAGGGGACAGCTCCTACGAGCAGTACTTC
TRBV6-1,.,TRBJ1-4,.,CASSEVLLIATNEKLFF,TGTGCCAGCAGTGAAGTCCTTTTAATTGCAACTAATGAAAAACTGTTTTTT
TRBV28,.,TRBJ1-2,.,CASSLGGGNGYTF,TGTGCCAGCAGTTTGGGAGGGGGGAATGGCTACACCTTC
TRBV28,TRBD2,TRBJ2-7,.,CASSLWAPSAGVDEQYF,TGTGCCAGCAGTTTATGGGCCCCATCAGCGGGAGTGGACGAGCAGTACTTC
TRBV6-8,.,TRBJ1-1,few,CASSPRQAGEAFF,TGTGCCAGCAGTCCCCGGCAGGCGGGCGAAGCTTTCTTT
TRBV6-8,TRBD1,TRBJ1-2,medium-sized,CASRPGQANYGYTF,TGTGCCAGCAGGCCCGGACAGGCCAACTATGGCTACACCTTC
TRBV11-3,.,TRBJ2-7,few,CASSFRGKGYEQYF,TGTGCCAGCAGCTTTAGGGGGAAGGGGTACGAGCAGTACTTC
TRBV11-3,TRBD2,TRBJ2-1,few,CASSLGTSGYNEQFF,TGTGCCAGCAGCTTAGGGACTAGCGGTTACAATGAGCAGTTCTTC
TRBV28,TRBD2,TRBJ2-1,large,CASSLIAGGNNEQFF,TGTGCCAGCAGTTTAATAGCGGGAGGGAACAATGAGCAGTTCTTC
TRBV29-1,TRBD1,TRBJ1-1,.,CSGDRGLNTEAFF,TGCAGCGGCGACAGGGGACTGAACACTGAAGCTTTCTTT
TRBV11-3,.,TRBJ1-1,.,CASSLSPRGTEAFF,TGTGCCAGCAGCTTGTCCCCGAGGGGAACTGAAGCTTTCTTT
TRBV6-8,TRBD2,TRBJ2-7,few,CASRTGREGYEQYF,TGTGCCAGCAGAACGGGGCGGGAGGGCTACGAGCAGTACTTC
TRBV6-8,TRBD1,TRBJ2-7,few,CASSYFRTGVYEQYF,TGTGCCAGCAGTTACTTTAGGACAGGGGTCTACGAGCAGTACTTC
TRBV11-3,TRBD1,TRBJ1-1,large,CASSPQGQGATEAFF,TGTGCCAGCAGCCCGCAGGGACAGGGGGCGACTGAAGCTTTCTTT
TRBV15,.,TRBJ1-5,.,CATSRAPMGSDQPQHF,TGTGCCACCAGCAGAGCCCCTATGGGGTCGGATCAGCCCCAGCATTTT
TRBV6-8,.,TRBJ2-7,medium-sized,CASSEGLGGALYEQYF,TGTGCCAGCAGTGAGGGACTTGGCGGGGCTCTCTACGAGCAGTACTTC
TRBV14,.,TRBJ2-1,.,CASSQNYEQFF,TGTGCCAGCAGTCAGAACTACGAGCAGTTCTTC
TRBV28,.,TRBJ2-7,.,CASSSLLGDYEQYF,TGTGCCAGCAGTTCCCTCCTGGGAGACTACGAGCAGTACTTC
TRBV5-1,TRBD2,TRBJ2-7,.,CASSFTSGSAHEQYF,TGCGCCAGCAGCTTTACTAGCGGGAGTGCCCACGAGCAGTACTTC
TRBV11-3,.,TRBJ2-1,.,CASSPPPGLPPDEQFF,TGTGCCAGCAGCCCCCCCCCGGGTCTCCCGCCGGATGAGCAGTTCTTC
TRBV16,.,TRBJ2-6,.,CASSPTGMGANVLTF,TGTGCCAGCAGTCCCACAGGGATGGGGGCCAACGTCCTGACTTTC
TRBV19,TRBD1,TRBJ2-7,few,CASSTPPGTGKYEQYF,TGTGCCAGTAGTACCCCTCCCGGGACAGGGAAATACGAGCAGTACTTC
TRBV11-3,.,TRBJ2-6,few,CASSLEAPNSGANVLTF,TGTGCCAGCAGCTTAGAAGCCCCTAACTCTGGGGCCAACGTCCTGACTTTC
TRBV6-8,TRBD1,TRBJ1-1,large,CASSYGDRGLNTEAFF,TGTGCCAGCAGTTACGGGGACAGGGGGCTTAACACTGAAGCTTTCTTT